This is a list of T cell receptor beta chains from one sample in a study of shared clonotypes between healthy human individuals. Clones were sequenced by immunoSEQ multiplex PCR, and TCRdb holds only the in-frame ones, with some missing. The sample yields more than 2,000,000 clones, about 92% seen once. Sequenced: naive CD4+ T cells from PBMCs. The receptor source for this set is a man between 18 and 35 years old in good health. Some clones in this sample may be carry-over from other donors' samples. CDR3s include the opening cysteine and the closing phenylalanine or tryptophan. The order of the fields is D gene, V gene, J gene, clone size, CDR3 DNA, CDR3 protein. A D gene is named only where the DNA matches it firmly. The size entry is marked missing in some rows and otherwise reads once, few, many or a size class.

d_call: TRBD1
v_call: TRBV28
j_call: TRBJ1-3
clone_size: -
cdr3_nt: TGTGCCAGCAGTTTATGGACAGGGACCGGAAACACCATATATTTT
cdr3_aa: CASSLWTGTGNTIYF

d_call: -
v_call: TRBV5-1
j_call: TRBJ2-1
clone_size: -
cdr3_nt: TGCGCCAGCAGTCGGGACACTTACAATGAGCAGTTCTTC
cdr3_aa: CASSRDTYNEQFF

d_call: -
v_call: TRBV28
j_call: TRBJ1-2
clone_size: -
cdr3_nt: TGTGCCAGCAGCCAAGGAGCGAACTATGGCTACACCTTC
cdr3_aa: CASSQGANYGYTF

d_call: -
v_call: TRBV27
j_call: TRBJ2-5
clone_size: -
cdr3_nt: TGTGCCAGCAGTTTAAGAGAGGCCCAGTACTTC
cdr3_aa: CASSLREAQYF

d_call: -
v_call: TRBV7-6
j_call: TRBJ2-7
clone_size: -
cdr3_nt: TGTGCCAGCAGCCTACGACAGATCTCCTACGAGCAGTACTTC
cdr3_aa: CASSLRQISYEQYF

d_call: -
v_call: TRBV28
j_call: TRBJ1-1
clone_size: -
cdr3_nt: TGTGCCAGCAGTCCCGATGGGGGCACTGAAGCTTTCTTT
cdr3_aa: CASSPDGGTEAFF

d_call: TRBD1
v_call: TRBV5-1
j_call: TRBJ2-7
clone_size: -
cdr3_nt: TGCGCCAGCAGCCACGGGACAGTGGGAACCTACGAGCAGTACTTC
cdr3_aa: CASSHGTVGTYEQYF

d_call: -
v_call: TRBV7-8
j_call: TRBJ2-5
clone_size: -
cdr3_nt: TGTGCCAGCAGGAGAGGGAGCGGGGAGACCCAGTACTTC
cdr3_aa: CASRRGSGETQYF

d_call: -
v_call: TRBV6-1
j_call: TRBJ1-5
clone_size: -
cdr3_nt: TGTGCCAGCAGAGTAACAGGGAATCAGCCCCAGCATTTT
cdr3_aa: CASRVTGNQPQHF

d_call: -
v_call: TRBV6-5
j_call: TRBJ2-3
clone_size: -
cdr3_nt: TGTGCCAGCAGCTCACGGGGGAGTCCCACAGATACGCAGTATTTT
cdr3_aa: CASSSRGSPTDTQYF

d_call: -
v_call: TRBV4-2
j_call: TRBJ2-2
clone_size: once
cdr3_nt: TGTGCCAGCAGCCCCAACTTTCTAGTAGAGACCGGGGAGCTGTTTTTT
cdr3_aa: CASSPNFLVETGELFF

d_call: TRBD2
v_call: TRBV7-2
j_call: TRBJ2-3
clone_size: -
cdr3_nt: TGTGCCAGCAGCTTACGGTGGGGACTAGCGGGCACAGATACGCAGTATTTT
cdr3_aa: CASSLRWGLAGTDTQYF

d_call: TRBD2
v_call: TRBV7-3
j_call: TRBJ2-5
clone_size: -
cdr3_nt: TGTGCCAGCAGCCCGGGAGGGCCGGGGGAGACCCAGTACTTC
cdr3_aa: CASSPGGPGETQYF

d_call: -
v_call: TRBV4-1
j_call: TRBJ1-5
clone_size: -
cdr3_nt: TGCGCCAGCAGCCAAGACCCCCAGGCTACTAGAGGGGTCAGTCAGCCCCAGCATTTT
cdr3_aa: CASSQDPQATRGVSQPQHF

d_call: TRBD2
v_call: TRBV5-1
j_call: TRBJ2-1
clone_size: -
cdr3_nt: TGCGCCAGCAGCTCATTAGCGGGAGCCAACAATGAGCAGTTCTTC
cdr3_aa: CASSSLAGANNEQFF

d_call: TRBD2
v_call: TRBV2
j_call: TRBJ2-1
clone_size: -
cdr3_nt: TGTGCCAGCAGTGAAATGGGACTAGCGGGAGTCGGCCATGAGCAGTTCTTC
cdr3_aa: CASSEMGLAGVGHEQFF

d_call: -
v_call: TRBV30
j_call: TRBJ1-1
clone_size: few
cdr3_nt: TGTGCCTGGAGTGTATTCTCTTTCTCCAGGCGGACCCCTGAAGCTTTCTTT
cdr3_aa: CAWSVFSFSRRTPEAFF

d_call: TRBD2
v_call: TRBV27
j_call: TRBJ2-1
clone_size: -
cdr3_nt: TGTGCCAGCAGGGGGTTTGGAGCGGGAGAAACCGGTGAGCAGTTCTTC
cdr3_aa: CASRGFGAGETGEQFF

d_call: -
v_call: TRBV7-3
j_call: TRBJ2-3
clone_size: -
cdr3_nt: TGTGCCAGCAGCCCTAGGGCCACAGATACGCAGTATTTT
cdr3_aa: CASSPRATDTQYF